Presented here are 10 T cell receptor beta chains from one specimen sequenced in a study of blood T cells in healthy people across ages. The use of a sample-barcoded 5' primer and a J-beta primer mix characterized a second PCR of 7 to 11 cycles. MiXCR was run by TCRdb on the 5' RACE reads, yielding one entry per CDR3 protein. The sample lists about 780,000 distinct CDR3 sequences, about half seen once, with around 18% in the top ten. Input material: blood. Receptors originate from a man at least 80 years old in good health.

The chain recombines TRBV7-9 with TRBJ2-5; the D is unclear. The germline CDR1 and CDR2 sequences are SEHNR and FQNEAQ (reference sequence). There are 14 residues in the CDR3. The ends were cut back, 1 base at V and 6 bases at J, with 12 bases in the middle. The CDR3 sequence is CASSLDVGLQTQYF. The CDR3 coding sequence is TGTGCCAGCAGCTTAGACGTGGGCCTTCAGACCCAGTACTTC.

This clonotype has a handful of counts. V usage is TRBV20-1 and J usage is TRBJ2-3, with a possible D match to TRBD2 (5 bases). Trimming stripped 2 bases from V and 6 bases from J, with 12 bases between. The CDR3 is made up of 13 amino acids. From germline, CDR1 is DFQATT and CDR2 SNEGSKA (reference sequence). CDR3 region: CSARRAGEDTQYF. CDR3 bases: TGCAGTGCTAGAAGGGCTGGGGAGGATACGCAGTATTTT.

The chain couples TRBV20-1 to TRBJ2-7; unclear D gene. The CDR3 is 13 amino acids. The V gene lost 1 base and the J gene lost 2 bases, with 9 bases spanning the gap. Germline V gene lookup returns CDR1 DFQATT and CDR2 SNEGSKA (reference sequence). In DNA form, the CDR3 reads TGCAGTGCTAGAGTCGGCAGCCCCTACGAGCAGTACTTC. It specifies CSARVGSPYEQYF.

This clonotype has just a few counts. CDR3 in amino acids: CSARTSGIDAEQYF. DNA of the CDR3: TGCAGTGCTAGGACTAGCGGGATAGACGCCGAGCAGTACTTC. The chain carries TRBV20-1 and TRBJ2-7; 11 bases align to TRBD2. CDR1 and CDR2 (germline): DFQATT, SNEGSKA (reference sequence). The CDR3 totals 14 residues. The V gene end was trimmed by 3 bases and the J gene end by 6 bases; junction bases not matched to a gene: 7.

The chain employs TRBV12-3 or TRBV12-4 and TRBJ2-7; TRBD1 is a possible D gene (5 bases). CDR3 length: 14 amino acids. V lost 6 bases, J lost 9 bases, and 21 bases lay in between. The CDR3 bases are TGTGCCAGCAGCCCAGGGCAAACATCCCCCGGGCAGTACTTC. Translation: CASSPGQTSPGQYF.

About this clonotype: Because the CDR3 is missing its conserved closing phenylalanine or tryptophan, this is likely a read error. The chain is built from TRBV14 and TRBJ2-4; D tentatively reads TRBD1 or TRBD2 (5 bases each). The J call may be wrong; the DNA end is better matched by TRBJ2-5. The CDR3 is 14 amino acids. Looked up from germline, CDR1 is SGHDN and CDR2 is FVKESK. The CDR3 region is CASSQASGTQTQYI. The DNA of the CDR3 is TGTGCCAGCAGCCAAGCCTCGGGGACGCAGACCCAGTACATC.

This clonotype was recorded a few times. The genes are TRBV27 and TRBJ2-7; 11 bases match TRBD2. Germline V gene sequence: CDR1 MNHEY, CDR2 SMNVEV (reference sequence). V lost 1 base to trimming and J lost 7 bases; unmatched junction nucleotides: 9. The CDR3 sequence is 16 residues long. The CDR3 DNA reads TGTGCCAGCAGTTTATACACTAGCGGGAGCTACAATGAGCAGTACTTC. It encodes CASSLYTSGSYNEQYF.

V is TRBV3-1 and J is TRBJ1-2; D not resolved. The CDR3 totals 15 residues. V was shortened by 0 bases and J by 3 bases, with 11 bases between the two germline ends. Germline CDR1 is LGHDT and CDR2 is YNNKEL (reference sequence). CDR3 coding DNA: TGTGCCAGCAGCCAAGAGTTCTCAGACTACTATGGCTACACCTTC. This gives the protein CASSQEFSDYYGYTF.

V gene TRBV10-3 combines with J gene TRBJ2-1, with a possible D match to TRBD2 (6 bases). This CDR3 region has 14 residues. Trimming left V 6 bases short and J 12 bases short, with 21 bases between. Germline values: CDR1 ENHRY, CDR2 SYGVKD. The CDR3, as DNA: TGTGCCATCAGGGGGGACTTAACCAACGGTGGGCAGTTCTTC. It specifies CAIRGDLTNGGQFF.

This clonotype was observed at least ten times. The CDR3 loop reads CASSLKASEQFF. CDR3 nucleotides: TGTGCCAGCAGTTTAAAAGCGTCTGAGCAGTTCTTC. This sequence joins TRBV28 and TRBJ2-1; no firm D call. Germline loops: CDR1 MDHEN, CDR2 SYDVKM. The V end was cut by 2 bases, the J end by 9 bases, with 8 bases between. This CDR3 is built from 12 residues.